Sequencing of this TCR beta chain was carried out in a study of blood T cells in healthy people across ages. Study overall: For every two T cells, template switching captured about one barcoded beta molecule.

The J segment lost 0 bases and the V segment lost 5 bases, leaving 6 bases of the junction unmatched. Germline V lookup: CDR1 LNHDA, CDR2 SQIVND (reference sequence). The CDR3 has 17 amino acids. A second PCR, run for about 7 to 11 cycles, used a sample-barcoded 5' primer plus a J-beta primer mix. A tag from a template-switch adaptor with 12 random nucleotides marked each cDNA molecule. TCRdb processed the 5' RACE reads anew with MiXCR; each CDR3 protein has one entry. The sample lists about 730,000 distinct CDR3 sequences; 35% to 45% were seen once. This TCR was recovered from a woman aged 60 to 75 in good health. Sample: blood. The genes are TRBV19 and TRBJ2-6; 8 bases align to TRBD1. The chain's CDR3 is CASSRTGPYSGANVLTF. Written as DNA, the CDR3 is TGTGCCAGTAGTCGGACAGGGCCCTACTCTGGGGCCAACGTCCTGACTTTC.